This is a list of T cell receptor beta chains from one sample in a study of cytomegalovirus exposure and HLA in healthy donors. Sequencing used immunoSEQ multiplex PCR; TCRdb keeps in-frame clones, though not all of them. The sample table sets out about 90,000 clones. Sequencing used PBMCs. All receptors derive from a woman aged 25 to 39 in good health and CMV-seronegative. The CDR3 runs from the conserved cysteine through the conserved F or W. D genes are given only for firm matches. Only part of the rows carry a size: once, few, many, or a class if the clone is expanded.

v_call,j_call,d_call,clone_size,cdr3_nt,cdr3_aa
TRBV7-2,TRBJ1-1,-,-,TGTGCCAGCAGCTCCGCAACGGGGAGGAACACTGAAGCTTTCTTT,CASSSATGRNTEAFF
TRBV4-1,TRBJ1-4,TRBD1,medium-sized,TGCGCCAGCAGCCAAGATCCGGACAGGGCGGCGAAACTGTTTTTT,CASSQDPDRAAKLFF
TRBV25-1,TRBJ2-2,-,-,TGTGCCAGCAGTGCCCCACAGGGTCACACCGGGGAGCTGTTTTTT,CASSAPQGHTGELFF
TRBV11-3,TRBJ2-3,TRBD1,-,TGTGCCAGCAGCTTAGGTCAGGGGGCCTCGGATACGCAGTATTTT,CASSLGQGASDTQYF
TRBV2,TRBJ2-2,TRBD2,-,TGTGCCAGCAGTGAGGGACTAGCAGCGGCCGGGGAGCTGTTTTTT,CASSEGLAAAGELFF
TRBV9,TRBJ1-2,TRBD1,-,TGTGCCAGCAGCGCCACCGGGACAGGGGACGCCTATGGCTACACCTTC,CASSATGTGDAYGYTF
TRBV27,TRBJ2-1,TRBD2,-,TGTGCCAGCACGGGACTAGGGAATGAGCAGTTCTTC,CASTGLGNEQFF
TRBV6-5,TRBJ1-2,-,-,TGTGCCAGCAGCCTTGGCTCGAGGGGGGGCTACACCTTC,CASSLGSRGGYTF
TRBV9,TRBJ1-1,-,-,TGTGCCAGCAGCGGGGGGCTAGGAACTGAAGCTTTCTTT,CASSGGLGTEAFF
TRBV28,TRBJ2-2,-,-,TGTGCCAGCAGCCTACCCGGGACAAAGACCGGGGAGCTGTTTTTT,CASSLPGTKTGELFF
TRBV6-6,TRBJ2-2,-,-,TGTGCCAGCATCCCCCGGGATCTCACCGGGGAGCTGTTTTTT,CASIPRDLTGELFF
TRBV6-5,TRBJ2-7,TRBD1,-,TGTGCCAGCAGTTACTCTGGGACAGGGGTCTCCTACGAGCAGTACTTC,CASSYSGTGVSYEQYF
TRBV28,TRBJ1-2,-,-,TGTGCCAGCAGTTTCTCTTCAGGCTATGGCTACACCTTC,CASSFSSGYGYTF
TRBV27,TRBJ2-1,TRBD2,-,TGTGCCAGCAGTTTTGCGGGAGGGCCCTACAATGAGCAGTTCTTC,CASSFAGGPYNEQFF
TRBV4-1,TRBJ1-5,-,-,TGCGCCAGCAGCCGAGACGGGGGATCGGGTCAGCCCCAGCATTTT,CASSRDGGSGQPQHF
TRBV28,TRBJ1-2,-,-,TGTGCCAGCAGTCGCGAAAGCCTTGGTGGCTACACCTTC,CASSRESLGGYTF
TRBV9,TRBJ2-5,-,-,TGTGCCAGCAGTGAAACAGGCACCGGCGGGACCCAGTACTTC,CASSETGTGGTQYF
TRBV19,TRBJ1-1,TRBD1,-,TGTGCCAGTAGTATGCGACAGGGAGCTTTCTTT,CASSMRQGAFF
TRBV27,TRBJ1-5,TRBD1,-,TGTGCCAGCAGTTTATCGATGGCAGGGGGTAATCAGCCCCAGCATTTT,CASSLSMAGGNQPQHF
TRBV7-6,TRBJ1-3,TRBD1,-,TGTGCCAGCAGCTCTACCGGGACAGGGTATAGCTCTGGAAACACCATATATTTT,CASSSTGTGYSSGNTIYF
TRBV27,TRBJ1-1,-,-,TGTGCCAGCAGTCCTCACTTGGGGGGGCTGAACACTGAAGCTTTCTTT,CASSPHLGGLNTEAFF
TRBV2,TRBJ2-7,-,-,TGTGCCAGCAGTGGGAGGGGTGGCGAGCAGTACTTC,CASSGRGGEQYF
TRBV7-2,TRBJ2-5,TRBD2,-,TGTGCCAGCAGCTCGCCCTGGACTAGCTCAAGGGAGACCCAGTACTTC,CASSSPWTSSRETQYF
TRBV28,TRBJ2-1,TRBD2,-,TGTGCCAGCAGTTTCACTAGCGGGATCAATGAGCAGTTCTTC,CASSFTSGINEQFF
TRBV9,TRBJ1-3,TRBD1,-,TGTGCCAGCAGCGGATTTTCAGGGGGGAACACCATATATTTT,CASSGFSGGNTIYF
TRBV7-9,TRBJ2-1,TRBD2,-,TGTGCCAGCAGCTTAGTTGGGCGTAGCGGGGGTTATTCCTACAATGAGCAGTTCTTC,CASSLVGRSGGYSYNEQFF
TRBV7-8,TRBJ1-2,-,-,TGTGCCAGCAGCTTCCTAATAAAGGGGGAAGCGGAGTATGGCTACACCTTC,CASSFLIKGEAEYGYTF
TRBV28,TRBJ1-2,TRBD1,-,TGTGCCAGCAATAAAGGGACAGGGATTAACTATGGCTACACCTTC,CASNKGTGINYGYTF
TRBV11-1,TRBJ2-1,TRBD2,-,TGTGCCAGCCGTCTCACGGGAGGGCGCTACAATGAGCAGTTCTTC,CASRLTGGRYNEQFF
TRBV7-6,TRBJ1-5,-,-,TGTGCCAGCAGCTCGGTTATCTATAGCAATCAGCCCCAGCATTTT,CASSSVIYSNQPQHF
TRBV7-6,TRBJ2-7,-,-,TGTGCCAGCAGCTTAGCGAATAGTAGCCCCCTTCCGAACGAGCAGTACTTC,CASSLANSSPLPNEQYF
TRBV6-4,TRBJ1-2,TRBD1,-,TGTGCCAGCAGTGACACACAGGGGGCATATGGCTACACCTTC,CASSDTQGAYGYTF
TRBV19,TRBJ1-4,-,-,TGTGCCAGTAGTATGGGGCAGCTCGGGGAAAAACTGTTTTTT,CASSMGQLGEKLFF
TRBV29-1,TRBJ2-7,-,-,TGCAGCGTTGAAGGGTCCAGTGGGAGCGGAGACTACGAGCAGTACTTC,CSVEGSSGSGDYEQYF
TRBV7-3,TRBJ1-4,-,-,TGTGCCAGCAGCCTGACTCGGGTGGAGGGAATCGCAACTAATGAAAAACTGTTTTTT,CASSLTRVEGIATNEKLFF